The subject of this entry is one T cell receptor (beta chain). The antigen is unknown. The method was immunoSEQ multiplex PCR; TCRdb's version includes in-frame clones alone and lacks a portion of them. This sample carries just over 80,000 clones, 96% of them seen once, and the ten largest clones take about 1.3%. The sample is drawn from a study of cytomegalovirus exposure and HLA in healthy donors. Germline values: CDR1 SNHLY, CDR2 FYNNEI. CDR3 length: 11 residues. Trimming removed 5 bases from V and 6 bases from J, with 7 bases in between. Study findings and constraints: The study listed 164 cytomegalovirus-associated TCR beta chains.

This clonotype originated in a woman aged 18-29 years in good health and CMV-seronegative. The sequencing sample was made of PBMCs. The chain has TRBV2 and TRBJ1-2; D may be TRBD1 (5 bases). The CDR3 DNA follows: TGTGCCAGCAGTTCGACAGATGGCTACACCTTC. It codes for CASSSTDGYTF. Full variable domain (outside the CDR3, taken from reference TRBV2 and TRBJ1-2): EPEVTQTPSHQVTQMGQEVILRCVPISNHLYFYWYRQILGQKVEFLVSFYNNEISEKSEIFDDQFSVERPDGSNFTLKIRSTKLEDSAMYFCASSSTDGYTFGSGTRLTVV.